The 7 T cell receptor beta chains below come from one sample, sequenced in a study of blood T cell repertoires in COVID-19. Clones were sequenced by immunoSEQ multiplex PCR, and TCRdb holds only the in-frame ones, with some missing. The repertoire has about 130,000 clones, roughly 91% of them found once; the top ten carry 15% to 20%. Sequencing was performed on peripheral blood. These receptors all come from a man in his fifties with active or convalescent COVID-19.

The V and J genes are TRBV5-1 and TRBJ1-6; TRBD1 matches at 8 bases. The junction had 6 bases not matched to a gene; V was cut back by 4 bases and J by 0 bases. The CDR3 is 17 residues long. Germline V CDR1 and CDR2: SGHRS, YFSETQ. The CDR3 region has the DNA TGCGCCAGCAGCATGCAGGGGGCGAGCTCCTATAATTCACCCCTCCACTTT. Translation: CASSMQGASSYNSPLHF. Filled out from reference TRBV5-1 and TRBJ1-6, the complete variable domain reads KAGVTQTPRYLIKTRGQQVTLSCSPISGHRSVSWYQQTPGQGLQFLFEYFSETQRNKGNFPGRFSGRQFSNSRSEMNVSTLELGDSALYLCASSMQGASSYNSPLHFGNGTRLTVT.

CDR3: CASSLDSGSGNTIYF. The CDR3 DNA reads TGTGCCAGCAGCTTAGACTCCGGGAGTGGAAACACCATATATTTT. This rearrangement joins TRBV7-9 to TRBJ1-3; D remains unclear. Trimming pared 1 base from V and 3 bases from J, leaving 10 bases between. This CDR3 comprises 15 residues. The V gene's germline CDR1 is SEHNR and CDR2 FQNEAQ (reference sequence).

CDR3 DNA: TGTGCCAGCAGTCTGGGCACTTCCTACGAGCAGTACTTC. Residues: CASSLGTSYEQYF. This chain connects TRBV28 to TRBJ2-7; D gene unclear. In germline, CDR1 is MDHEN, CDR2 SYDVKM. V was shortened by 5 bases and J by 1 base, with 9 bases between the two germline ends. This CDR3 is 13 amino acids long.

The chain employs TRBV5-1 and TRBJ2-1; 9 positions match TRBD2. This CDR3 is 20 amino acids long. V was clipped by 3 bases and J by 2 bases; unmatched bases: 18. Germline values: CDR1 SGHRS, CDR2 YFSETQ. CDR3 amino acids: CASSYPGAGGRFTAYNEQFF. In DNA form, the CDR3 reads TGCGCCAGCAGCTACCCTGGGGCGGGGGGGCGTTTTACGGCCTACAATGAGCAGTTCTTC.

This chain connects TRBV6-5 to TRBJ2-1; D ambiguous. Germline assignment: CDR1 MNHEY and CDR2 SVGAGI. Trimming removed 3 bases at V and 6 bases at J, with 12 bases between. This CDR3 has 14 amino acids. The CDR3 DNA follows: TGTGCCAGCAGTTATTACGGCGGCCCCAATGAGCAGTTCTTC. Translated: CASSYYGGPNEQFF.

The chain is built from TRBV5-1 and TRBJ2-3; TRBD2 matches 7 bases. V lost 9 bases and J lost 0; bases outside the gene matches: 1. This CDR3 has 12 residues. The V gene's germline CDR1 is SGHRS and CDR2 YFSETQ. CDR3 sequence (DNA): TGCGCCACGGGACTAAGCACAGATACGCAGTATTTT. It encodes CATGLSTDTQYF.

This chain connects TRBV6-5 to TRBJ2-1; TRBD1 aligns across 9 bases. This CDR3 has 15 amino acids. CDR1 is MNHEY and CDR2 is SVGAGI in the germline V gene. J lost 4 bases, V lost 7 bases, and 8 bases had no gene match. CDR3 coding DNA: TGTGCCAGCACTTTTCGGGACAGGGTATACAATGAGCAGTTCTTC. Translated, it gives CASTFRDRVYNEQFF.